The source of this T cell receptor (beta chain) is a study of PD-L1 blockade in urothelial cancer (dated by TCRdb to between 2016 and 2019). Looking at the study overall: Therapy was started in the mid-2010s for all patients, and atezolizumab 1,200 mg was administered intravenously every 3 weeks. Fewer than ten patients reached durable clinical benefit, while some 20 patients did not. In the same patients, whole exome sequencing and RNA sequencing of pretreatment tumors were performed in addition to TCR sequencing. Pretreatment tumor samples, along with matched peripheral blood collected serially before and after atezolizumab treatment, underwent TCR sequencing. Blood samples yielded a median of roughly 140,000 T cells and roughly 83,000 unique TCRs, with median clonality 0.080. Blood samples were analyzed at two time points: 3 weeks after treatment start (second dose) and 6 weeks after treatment start. An ECOG performance status of 0 or 1 was recorded for the patients, and 0 to 3 prior chemotherapy regimens had been received by the patients. An exploratory multi-omic analysis was conducted of the somatic, immune and clinical correlates of response to PD-L1 blockade with atezolizumab in urothelial cancer. About 90% of the roughly 30 patients were identified as males with urothelial cancer of bladder origin, and a prior smoking history was reported by 18 of 29 patients. Twenty-nine patients had pretreatment blood TCR-seq, roughly 25 had at least one posttreatment blood collection, and roughly 25 had tumor TCR-seq. Progression-free survival longer than 6 months counted as durable clinical benefit, and TCR features were additionally tested against both progression-free and overall survival.

V and J are truncated by 0 bases and 0 bases respectively, leaving an intervening sequence of 6 bases. CDR1 and CDR2 are drawn from the germline V gene: MNHEY, SVGAGI. The CDR3 numbers 16 residues from cysteine through phenylalanine. Only the CDR3 DNA is retained, 48 bases long and in frame from the first base. Turning to this clone: Its antigen specificity is not known. Per-base quality was not reported, and no clone a single base away is much larger than it.

This sample's time point label indicates: peripheral blood 6 weeks after treatment start. The cohort comprised nearly 30 patients with locally advanced or metastatic urothelial carcinoma treated at Memorial Sloan Kettering on a trial protocol. Peripheral blood mononuclear cells were collected pretreatment and during treatment, with between 1 and 8 total time points obtained per patient. The Qiagen DNeasy Blood extraction kit was used to purify genomic DNA from total PBMCs and tumor samples. Collected pretreatment and during treatment, PBMCs were isolated and stored as previously described. Beyond this particular receptor, the publication reports: A pretreatment peripheral blood TCR clonality below the median was linked to improved progression-free and overall survival. Patients with durable benefit showed greater expansion of tumor-associated TCR clones in peripheral blood 3 weeks after starting treatment (n ≈ 20, p = 0.022). Because the sample size was small (n ≈ 29) and many exploratory analyses were performed, the results are intended to be hypothesis-generating.

Each PCR received spiked-in synthetic TCR analog templates so that absolute template abundance could be estimated from read counts. The immunoSEQ assay was used to amplify TCRbeta CDR3 regions from genomic DNA with bias-controlled V and J gene primers. Rearranged TCRbeta segments were sequenced at approximately 20X coverage. The authors' analysis ran thus. Sequencing errors were corrected by clustering and CDR3s were annotated against IMGT to assign V, D and J genes. Out-of-frame and stop-codon sequences were excluded, and only productive TCRbeta rearrangements were used in downstream analyses. Clonality was calculated as one minus the Shannon entropy normalized by the log of the number of unique productive sequences. Clones differing between time points or between blood and tumor were identified by Fisher's exact test with Benjamini-Hochberg correction at adjusted p below 0.01. TCRdb took over this immuneACCESS table, retaining in-frame rearrangements with V and J assigned. Such tables are incomplete; in checked studies, under half of the missing clones stem from an unresolved V gene, and the remainder is unexplained. The DNA was the basis for D and trimming; V, J and clone size are from that table. Across this sample there are over 15,000 clones, with under 85% seen only once. The ten largest clonotypes hold 1.7% of the sample.

This receptor chain uses TRBV6-5 and TRBJ1-6; too little of a D gene remains to name it. The material sequenced was PBMCs, taken around atezolizumab (anti-PD-L1) treatment. This TCR was recovered from a man in his forties or fifties with urothelial cancer. In nucleotide form, the sequence is TGTGCCAGCAGTTACTCGAGGTTCTCCTATAATTCACCCCTCCACTTT. Its protein is CASSYSRFSYNSPLHF.